Sequencing of this TCR beta chain was carried out in a study of PD-1 blockade in mismatch repair-deficient tumors. Study-wide background: All were previously treated, progressing patients with approximately 11 mismatch repair-deficient cancer types.

The TCR-sequenced patients were three responders to pembrolizumab. Libraries were prepared by immunoSEQ multiplex PCR; TCRdb keeps only in-frame clonotypes and omits some of them. The table lists just under 65,000 clones, 88% of them singletons, with approximately 15% in the top ten. This clone was counted only a few times. Germline V CDR1 and CDR2: SEHNR, FQNEAQ (reference sequence). V was pared by 1 base and J by 8 bases, with 11 bases between. The CDR3 loop spans 14 amino acids. This clonotype was sampled from an adult with mismatch repair-deficient cancer. The sample consisted of peripheral blood, taken 52 weeks after starting pembrolizumab. V usage is TRBV7-9 and J usage is TRBJ1-4; D not certain. This CDR3 is CASSLGGGEEKLFF. The CDR3 DNA is TGTGCCAGCAGCTTAGGGGGTGGGGAGGAAAAACTGTTTTTT.